The 29 T cell receptor beta chains below come from one sample, sequenced in a study of cytomegalovirus exposure and HLA in healthy donors. PCR used 60 Vbeta primers and 13 Jbeta primers. Profiled with immunoSEQ multiplex PCR; TCRdb holds only in-frame clones, not every one. The sample records around 150,000 clones, almost 85% being singletons. The sample was PBMCs. These receptors came from a man aged 30 to 45 in good health and CMV-seropositive.

The chain recombines TRBV5-6 with TRBJ2-5, with 7 bases aligning to TRBD1. The last part of the DNA fits TRBJ2-7 better; the J call may be wrong. Germline CDR1 is SGHDT and CDR2 is YYEEEE. This CDR3 comprises 13 residues. The CDR3 coding sequence is TGTGCCAGCAGCTCCAGGGACAGCTACGAGCAGTACTTC. Residues: CASSSRDSYEQYF.

V gene TRBV18 combines with J gene TRBJ2-7, with a possible D match to TRBD1 (5 bases). Germline assignment: CDR1 KGHSH and CDR2 LQKENI. CDR3 length equals 13 residues. V shed 6 bases and J shed 0 bases, with 9 bases lying between them. The CDR3 nucleotides read TGTGCCAGCTCGTCGACAGCCTCCTACGAGCAGTACTTC. This gives the protein CASSSTASYEQYF. The whole variable domain, filled in from reference TRBV18 and TRBJ2-7, reads NAGVMQNPRHLVRRRGQEARLRCSPMKGHSHVYWYRQLPEEGLKFMVYLQKENIIDESGMPKERFSAEFPKEGPSILRIQQVVRGDSAAYFCASSSTASYEQYFGPGTRLTVT.

This chain joins TRBV5-1 and TRBJ1-6; 9 bases align to TRBD1. The CDR3 totals 15 residues. Germline V gene lookup returns CDR1 SGHRS and CDR2 YFSETQ. Trimming cost V 4 bases and J 7 bases; bases outside gene matches: 6. The CDR3: CASSQQGAKNSPLHF. The CDR3 bases are TGCGCCAGCAGCCAACAGGGGGCTAAAAATTCACCCCTCCACTTT.

The V call is TRBV28, the J call TRBJ1-1; D is unclear. The CDR3 spans 13 residues. Between the trimmed V and J ends, which lost 6 bases and 1 base, there was a span of 9 bases. Germline V gene sequence: CDR1 MDHEN, CDR2 SYDVKM. Here the CDR3 DNA reads TGTGCCAGCAGCCGACATGAGAACACTGAAGCTTTCTTT. It yields the protein CASSRHENTEAFF.

This chain joins TRBV11-2 and TRBJ2-5; 11 bases map to TRBD1. CDR3 size: 15 residues. Unmatched junction bases numbered 7, after V lost 5 bases and J lost 5 bases. Germline assignment: CDR1 SGHAT and CDR2 FQNNGV. The DNA for the CDR3 is TGTGCCAGCAGCCCGCGGACAGGGGGCTGGGAGACCCAGTACTTC. Translated: CASSPRTGGWETQYF.

This clone was detected only once. This CDR3 is CATSRAYAGGRLETQYF. For the CDR3, the DNA is TGTGCCACCAGCAGAGCATACGCGGGGGGGCGCTTAGAGACCCAGTACTTC. V usage is TRBV15 and J usage is TRBJ2-5; the match to TRBD2 covers 9 bases. Germline CDR1 reads LNHNV; CDR2 reads YYDKDF (reference sequence). V lost 1 base, J lost 4 bases, and 10 bases stayed unmatched. The length of the CDR3 is 17 residues.

CDR3 in DNA: TGCGCCACTCGACTAGCGGGGCTAATTTCCACTAGCACAGATACGCAGTATTTT. This translates into CATRLAGLISTSTDTQYF. The rearrangement joins TRBV5-1 to TRBJ2-3; TRBD2 agrees at 11 bases. Per the germline V gene, CDR1 is SGHRS and CDR2 is YFSETQ. The CDR3 extends over 18 amino acids. The V and J ends lost 9 bases and 0 bases, in that order; junction bases with no gene match: 15. Full variable domain (remainder filled in from reference TRBV5-1 and TRBJ2-3): KAGVTQTPRYLIKTRGQQVTLSCSPISGHRSVSWYQQTPGQGLQFLFEYFSETQRNKGNFPGRFSGRQFSNSRSEMNVSTLELGDSALYLCATRLAGLISTSTDTQYFGPGTRLTVL.

J is TRBJ2-1 and V is TRBV19; TRBD2 is a possible D gene (6 bases). The ends were cut back, 2 bases at V and 3 bases at J, with 11 bases in the middle. In germline, CDR1 is LNHDA, CDR2 SQIVND (reference sequence). CDR3 size: 15 residues. The CDR3 DNA sequence: TGTGCCAGTAGTATAAGTTCCGGGGGCTACAATGAGCAGTTCTTC. Translated: CASSISSGGYNEQFF.

The gene calls are TRBV7-3 and TRBJ2-7, with 11 bases fitting TRBD1. The J segment lost 3 bases and the V segment lost 4 bases, leaving 2 bases of the junction unmatched. The CDR3 consists of 14 residues. The germline V gene encodes CDR1 SGHTA and CDR2 FQGTGA. For the CDR3, the DNA is TGTGCCAGCAGCTCCGGGACAGGGGGCTACGAGCAGTACTTC. Its protein is CASSSGTGGYEQYF.

This clone turned up a few times. The chain has TRBV5-8 and TRBJ2-1; 8 bases line up with TRBD2. Germline trimming cut 3 bases from V and 13 bases from J; bases unmatched to any gene: 9. The CDR3 extends over 13 amino acids. Germline values: CDR1 SGHTS, CDR2 YDEGEE. CDR3 protein: CASSYQRAGGQFF. In DNA form, the CDR3 reads TGTGCCAGCAGCTACCAGCGGGCGGGGGGACAGTTCTTC.

This clone was seen a handful of times. The chain recombines TRBV7-9 with TRBJ1-4; D remains unclear. This CDR3 contains 13 residues. V was cut by 4 bases and J by 8 bases, with 11 bases left in between. Germline V gene lookup returns CDR1 SEHNR and CDR2 FQNEAQ (reference sequence). DNA for the CDR3: TGTGCCAGCAGCTCGGGGAGTGTCGAAAAACTGTTTTTT. Amino acids: CASSSGSVEKLFF.

The V gene is TRBV21-1, the J gene TRBJ1-2. TRBV21-1 is described as a pseudogene. This CDR3 region has 17 residues. CDR3 bases: TGTGCCAGCAGCAAAGCTCCGGGAGAGAGCGCTAACTATGGCTACACCTTC. It encodes CASSKAPGESANYGYTF.

The rearrangement links TRBV5-4 to TRBJ2-3; TRBD1 agrees at 8 bases. Per the germline V gene, CDR1 is SGHNT and CDR2 is YYREEE (reference sequence). Trimming removed 2 bases from V and 1 base from J; junction bases left unmatched: 3. The CDR3 contains 15 residues. For the CDR3, the DNA is TGTGCCAGCAGCTTCACGGGACAGGGCACAGATACGCAGTATTTT. This codes for CASSFTGQGTDTQYF.

This clone occurred once. This rearrangement joins TRBV10-3 to TRBJ2-2, with 9 bases aligning to TRBD1. Germline V gives CDR1 ENHRY, CDR2 SYGVKD. The CDR3 is 16 amino acids. The V and J ends lost 3 bases and 5 bases, in that order; junction bases with no gene match: 7. DNA for the CDR3: TGTGCCATCAGTGATGAGGGACAGGGATTGACCGGGGAGCTGTTTTTT. Translating it yields CAISDEGQGLTGELFF.

The J gene is TRBJ1-5, the V gene TRBV27; 8 bases align to TRBD1. V shed 5 bases and J 0 bases; nucleotides not matched to a gene: 18. Germline V gene sequence: CDR1 MNHEY, CDR2 SMNVEV (reference sequence). The length of the CDR3 is 20 residues. CDR3 DNA sequence: TGTGCCAGCAGTGGAACCAGGGACAGGCCCCAGAGATATAGCAATCAGCCCCAGCATTTT. Residues: CASSGTRDRPQRYSNQPQHF.

CDR3 DNA sequence: TGTGCCTGGAGTGTAGGGGGCAGGGGGTCTTGGGGCTACACCTTC. Amino acids: CAWSVGGRGSWGYTF. V usage is TRBV30 and J usage is TRBJ1-2; TRBD1 matches at 7 bases. The CDR3 is 15 residues long. V lost 0 bases to trimming and J lost 8 bases; unmatched junction nucleotides: 12. Germline loops: CDR1 GTSNPN, CDR2 SVGIG (reference sequence). Full variable domain (rest looked up from reference TRBV30 and TRBJ1-2): SQTIHQWPATLVQPVGSPLSLECTVEGTSNPNLYWYRQAAGRGLQLLFYSVGIGQISSEVPQNLSASRPQDRQFILSSKKLLLSDSGFYLCAWSVGGRGSWGYTFGSGTRLTVV.

This chain uses TRBV4-1 with TRBJ2-7, with 9 bases lining up with TRBD1. The CDR3 totals 15 residues. CDR1 is MGHRA, CDR2 YSYEKL, per germline. V shed 1 base and J 5 bases; nucleotides not matched to a gene: 6. The CDR3 loop reads CASSQVDRGGHEQYF. In DNA, the CDR3 is TGCGCCAGCAGCCAAGTTGACAGGGGGGGCCACGAGCAGTACTTC.

V is TRBV5-5 and J is TRBJ1-3; TRBD1 might be the D (6 bases). This CDR3 is 15 amino acids long. V lost 6 bases and J 0 bases, leaving 13 bases between the germline ends. Germline values: CDR1 SGHKS, CDR2 YYEKEE (reference sequence). The DNA for the CDR3 is TGTGCCAGCACCAGGACAGCAGACTCTGGAAACACCATATATTTT. This encodes CASTRTADSGNTIYF.

The genes are TRBV7-2 and TRBJ2-5; 7 nucleotides agree with TRBD2. This CDR3 is 16 amino acids long. V lost 0 bases to trimming and J lost 2 bases; unmatched junction nucleotides: 6. Germline V gives CDR1 SGHTA, CDR2 FQGNSA. The DNA for the CDR3 is TGTGCCAGCAGCTTAGCCGGCTCGGGAGGTCAAGAGACCCAGTACTTC. Translation gives CASSLAGSGGQETQYF.

This rearrangement joins TRBV11-3 to TRBJ2-3; 10 positions agree with TRBD1. The CDR3 has 18 amino acids. Germline values: CDR1 SGHNT, CDR2 YENEEA. V shed 0 bases, J shed 4 bases, and the junction held 10 bases outside the gene matches. The CDR3 is CASSLEPPRDRGSDTQYF. The CDR3 region has the DNA TGTGCCAGCAGCTTAGAGCCTCCCCGGGACAGGGGCTCAGATACGCAGTATTTT.

The chain joins TRBV2 to TRBJ2-1, with TRBD2 matching 9 bases. Per germline, CDR1 SNHLY and CDR2 FYNNEI. Trimming removed 3 bases from V and 5 bases from J; junction bases left unmatched: 5. This CDR3 is built from 15 residues. CDR3 nucleotide sequence: TGTGCCAGCAGTGAGGGGCGGGGGGGGAACAATGAGCAGTTCTTC. Protein: CASSEGRGGNNEQFF.

The V gene is TRBV5-1, the J gene TRBJ2-1, with TRBD2 as a possible D gene (7 bases). The CDR3 contains 15 residues. V was trimmed by 4 bases and J by 4 bases, leaving 15 bases between them. Germline assignment: CDR1 SGHRS and CDR2 YFSETQ. The CDR3 loop reads CASSDRGGPYNEQFF. The CDR3 DNA is TGCGCCAGCAGCGATCGCGGGGGCCCGTACAATGAGCAGTTCTTC.

This clone showed up just once. This rearrangement joins TRBV6-6 to TRBJ1-5, with a tentative D call TRBD1 (5 bases). Germline V CDR1 and CDR2: MNHNY, SVGAGI (reference sequence). CDR3 length equals 13 residues. Between the trimmed V and J ends, which lost 10 bases and 3 bases, there was a span of 13 bases. CDR3 in amino acids: CATLGQYNQPQHF. CDR3 in DNA: TGTGCCACCCTGGGGCAGTACAATCAGCCCCAGCATTTT.

The genes are TRBV2 and TRBJ2-6; D is possibly TRBD1 (6 bases). CDR1 is SNHLY, CDR2 FYNNEI, per germline. This CDR3 contains 15 residues. V lost 4 bases and J 2 bases, leaving 9 bases between the germline ends. This chain's CDR3 is CASSAQGPGANVLTF. The DNA of the CDR3 is TGTGCCAGCAGTGCGCAGGGGCCTGGGGCCAACGTCCTGACTTTC.

The CDR3 DNA reads as TGTGCCAGCAGCTTAAACCAGGGGGCCTACGAGCAGTACTTC. It yields the protein CASSLNQGAYEQYF. This chain links TRBV7-9 with TRBJ2-7; 7 nucleotides line up with TRBD1. The V and J ends lost 2 bases and 2 bases, in that order; junction bases with no gene match: 3. Germline CDR1 is SEHNR and CDR2 is FQNEAQ (reference sequence). The CDR3 is 14 amino acids.

V is TRBV11-2 and J is TRBJ2-7; the D gene is possibly TRBD2 (5 bases). V lost 1 base and J 2 bases, leaving 12 bases between the germline ends. The CDR3 has 15 residues. CDR1 is SGHAT, CDR2 FQNNGV, per germline. The CDR3 DNA sequence: TGTGCCAGCAGCTTAGCTAGAGGAGGCGCCTACGAGCAGTACTTC. Translating it yields CASSLARGGAYEQYF.

This clone was observed a single time. This chain uses TRBV2 with TRBJ1-5, with D perhaps matching TRBD1 (6 bases). This CDR3 spans 18 amino acids. V was pared by 6 bases and J by 2 bases, with 23 bases between. The V gene's germline CDR1 is SNHLY and CDR2 FYNNEI. This CDR3 reads CASSRGIFTGFGNQPQHF. The CDR3, as DNA: TGTGCCAGCAGCCGGGGCATTTTTACAGGGTTCGGCAATCAGCCCCAGCATTTT.

This chain connects TRBV7-9 to TRBJ1-2; D remains unclear. The V end was cut by 4 bases, the J end by 4 bases, with 13 bases between. The CDR3 consists of 14 residues. Germline V lookup: CDR1 SEHNR, CDR2 FQNEAQ (reference sequence). The CDR3 is CASSSGLSIYGYTF. The CDR3 nucleotides are TGTGCCAGCAGCTCCGGGTTGAGTATCTATGGCTACACCTTC.

This clone was recorded only once. The chain joins TRBV7-2 to TRBJ2-3; 8 positions agree with TRBD2. Trimming at V came to 8 bases and at J to 6 bases, leaving 13 bases not matched to a gene. Germline V CDR1 and CDR2: SGHTA, FQGNSA. There are 15 residues in the CDR3. CDR3 loop: CASRTGGGHGDTQYF. The CDR3 DNA follows: TGTGCCAGCCGGACGGGCGGGGGGCATGGGGATACGCAGTATTTT.